These T cell receptor beta chains were read from a single sample in a study of T-cell reconstitution after alpha-beta-depleted transplantation in children. A single record per CDR3 protein comes from TCRdb applying MiXCR to the PCR reads. The sample lists about 980,000 distinct CDR3 sequences, roughly 29% occurring once. The sample consisted of PBMCs, mostly from graft donor cells, taken 360 days after TCRalphabeta/CD19-depleted stem cell transplant. The receptors come from a boy under two years old who had a stem cell transplant for SCID, so the T cells may come from the graft donor. Each CDR3 is given with its conserved first and last residue. A D gene is named only where the DNA matches it firmly. Not every row has a clone size; where given, it reads once, few, many or a size class.

v_call	clone_size	d_call	j_call	cdr3_nt	cdr3_aa
TRBV7-9	-	-	TRBJ2-7	TGTGCCAGCAGCACAGGGAACACCGGCTCCTACGAGCAGTACTTC	CASSTGNTGSYEQYF
TRBV5-1	many	-	TRBJ2-5	TGCGCCAGCAGCCATCAGGACGGGCCCGAAGAGACCCAGTACTTC	CASSHQDGPEETQYF
TRBV4-1	-	TRBD1	TRBJ2-7	TGCGCCAGCAGCCCGGGGACAGGGCGTTCAACCTACGAGCAGTACTTC	CASSPGTGRSTYEQYF
TRBV13	-	-	TRBJ2-2	TGTGCCAGCAGCTTAAAAGGGGGAACCGGGGAGCTGATTTTT	CASSLKGGTGELIF
TRBV7-2	-	TRBD2	TRBJ2-3	TGTGCCAGCAGCCCAGACTGGCGGGGGGTAACGCAGTATTTT	CASSPDWRGVTQYF
TRBV20-1	-	TRBD2	TRBJ2-1	TGCAGTGCTAGTCCTAGCGGGGTGTACAATGAGCAGTTCTTC	CSASPSGVYNEQFF
TRBV7-2	-	-	TRBJ1-1	TGTGCCAGCAGCTTAGTTCGTGGGAACACTGAAGCTTTCTTT	CASSLVRGNTEAFF
TRBV29-1	-	TRBD1	TRBJ2-1	TGCAGCGTTAAGGACAGGGGGATTTACAATGAGCAGTTCTTC	CSVKDRGIYNEQFF
TRBV28	-	TRBD1	TRBJ1-1	TGTGCCAGCAGCATATGGACAGGGGCGTACACTGAAGCTTTCTTT	CASSIWTGAYTEAFF
TRBV4-1	-	-	TRBJ2-3	TGCGCCAGCAGCCAAGATCTTGTTGTGGCAGATACGCAGTATTTT	CASSQDLVVADTQYF